These 13 T cell receptor beta chains share one sample of origin, sequenced in a study of blood T cell repertoires in COVID-19. Assay: immunoSEQ multiplex PCR; the TCRdb copy retains only in-frame clones and omits some. The sample gives about 200,000 clones, around 94% of which show up once; roughly 0.7% is in the top ten. The material sequenced was peripheral blood. These receptors came from a man aged 25-40 years with COVID-19, enrolled during active disease.

The V and J genes are TRBV27 and TRBJ2-1, with D possibly TRBD1 on 6 matching bases. Trimming shortened V by 9 bases and J by 5 bases, and 11 bases separated the two germline ends. The CDR3 totals 12 residues. Germline lookup yields CDR1 MNHEY and CDR2 SMNVEV (reference sequence). CDR3 protein: CARSGENNEQFF. Written as DNA, the CDR3 is TGTGCCAGATCAGGGGAAAACAATGAGCAGTTCTTC.

This sequence joins TRBV29-1 and TRBJ2-5, with D maybe TRBD2 (6 bases). The length of the CDR3 is 12 residues. Trimming left V 5 bases short and J 3 bases short, with 10 bases between. The germline CDR1 and CDR2 sequences are SQVTM and ANQGSEA. As DNA, the CDR3 is TGCAGCGTTAGGAGGGAGGAAGAGACCCAGTACTTC. It encodes CSVRREEETQYF.

J is TRBJ1-3 and V is TRBV9; D possibly corresponds to TRBD1 (5 bases). CDR1 and CDR2 (germline): SGDLS, YYNGEE. The CDR3 is made up of 18 amino acids. The V gene lost 0 bases and the J gene lost 1 base, with 17 bases spanning the gap. The CDR3 sequence is CASSVGQTYRTSGNTIYF. Written as DNA, the CDR3 is TGTGCCAGCAGCGTAGGCCAGACCTATAGGACATCTGGAAACACCATATATTTT.

The J gene is TRBJ2-1, the V gene TRBV24-1; tentative D call: TRBD2 (6 bases). CDR1 and CDR2 from the germline V gene are KGHDR and SFDVKD. Trimming removed 4 bases from V and 10 bases from J, with 13 bases in between. The CDR3 spans 13 residues. CDR3 nucleotides: TGTGCCACCAGTGACCCACCGGGGGACGAGCAGTTCTTC. Amino acid sequence: CATSDPPGDEQFF.

This rearrangement joins TRBV7-3 to TRBJ2-1, with 7 bases lining up with TRBD2. There are 15 residues in the CDR3. The trim removed 3 bases at V and 7 bases at J, leaving 9 bases unmatched. The germline V gene has CDR1 SGHTA and CDR2 FQGTGA. The CDR3, as DNA: TGTGCCAGCAGCTTGTCAGCGGGGATAAATAATGAGCAGTTCTTC. This encodes CASSLSAGINNEQFF.

The rearrangement links TRBV7-2 to TRBJ1-1, with D perhaps TRBD1 (5 bases). Trimming took 5 bases from V and 0 from J, leaving 13 bases between them. Germline loops: CDR1 SGHTA, CDR2 FQGNSA. This CDR3 spans 15 amino acids. Here the CDR3 reads CASSLQTELNTEAFF. The CDR3 DNA is TGTGCCAGCAGCCTCCAGACAGAGCTGAACACTGAAGCTTTCTTT.

This clone was seen a single time. V gene TRBV7-9 combines with J gene TRBJ2-1; tentatively, D is TRBD2 (5 bases). V dropped 3 bases and J dropped 9 bases, with 15 bases sitting between them. Germline V gene lookup returns CDR1 SEHNR and CDR2 FQNEAQ (reference sequence). CDR3 length: 14 amino acids. CDR3 nucleotides: TGTGCCAGCAGCTTCGGAGCAGGAGGAGGTGAGCAGTTCTTC. It is translated as CASSFGAGGGEQFF.

The chain's CDR3 is CASGLDEGSTEAFF. The CDR3 DNA reads TGTGCTAGTGGTTTAGACGAGGGTAGCACTGAAGCTTTCTTT. The chain carries TRBV12-5 and TRBJ1-1; D is ambiguous. CDR1 and CDR2 (germline): LGHNT, FRNRAP. This CDR3 has 14 residues. Trimming cost V 3 bases and J 4 bases, with 12 bases left between them.

The J gene is TRBJ2-7, the V gene TRBV3-1 (or the pseudogene TRBV3-2); D gene ambiguous. Trimming took off 1 base at V and 6 bases at J, with 13 bases between the two ends. The germline CDR1 and CDR2 sequences are LGHDT and YNNKEL (reference sequence). This CDR3 has 14 residues. The CDR3 region is CASSQVWPFFEQYF. CDR3 in DNA: TGTGCCAGCAGCCAAGTGTGGCCGTTCTTCGAGCAGTACTTC.

The rearrangement links TRBV5-4 to TRBJ1-4, with TRBD1 identical over 7 bases. The CDR3 runs 14 residues. From germline, CDR1 is SGHNT and CDR2 YYREEE (reference sequence). The V segment lost 4 bases and the J segment 7 bases; nucleotides outside the gene matches: 7. In DNA, the CDR3 is TGTGCCAGCAGCGGAGGGGGCAGTGGTGAAAAACTGTTTTTT. Protein product: CASSGGGSGEKLFF.

In its sample, this clone was seen once. Here the CDR3 DNA reads TGTGCCAGCAGCCCCCGTCCAGGGGCTGAAAAACTGTTTTTT. Translated, it gives CASSPRPGAEKLFF. This rearrangement joins TRBV3-1 (or the pseudogene TRBV3-2) to TRBJ1-4; TRBD1 might be the D (6 bases). Germline V gene lookup returns CDR1 LGHDT and CDR2 YNNKEL (reference sequence). The CDR3 has 14 residues. Trimming stripped 4 bases from V and 7 bases from J, with 13 bases between.

The V call is TRBV4-2, the J call TRBJ2-7; 9 bases agree with TRBD2. Losses at the gene ends were 3 bases for V and 0 bases for J; bases not matched to a gene: 12. CDR3 length equals 18 residues. Germline V gene lookup returns CDR1 LGHNA and CDR2 YNFKEQ. CDR3 coding DNA: TGTGCCAGCAGCCAGACTGGGAGAGCGGGGGGTTTCTCCTACGAGCAGTACTTC. Amino acid sequence: CASSQTGRAGGFSYEQYF.

The chain carries TRBV30 and TRBJ2-5; D not resolved. V lost 2 bases and J lost 5, with 9 bases in between. This CDR3 is 12 amino acids long. Germline V gives CDR1 GTSNPN, CDR2 SVGIG (reference sequence). CDR3 loop: CAWSTSPETQYF. CDR3 DNA sequence: TGTGCCTGGAGTACGAGCCCGGAGACCCAGTACTTC.